This TCR beta chain derives from a study of blood T cell repertoires in COVID-19. Overall study context: The samples span acute and convalescent COVID-19 from the United States, Italy and Spain. The analysed material was cDNA or gDNA that came from T cells, B-cell-depleted T cells, or PBMCs.

Original processing notes: Nucleated cell counts were estimated from reference gene primer amplification. TCRdb keeps only in-frame clones here, not all; method: immunoSEQ multiplex PCR. V and J calls plus clone size are reproduced from that table; the DNA served to infer D and trimming. Of about 210,000 clones listed, 80% are singletons. This CDR3 comprises 14 residues. After removal of 6 bases from V and 4 bases from J, the junction contained 9 bases not matched to a gene. In germline, CDR1 is SGDLS, CDR2 YYNGEE. This sequence joins TRBV9 and TRBJ1-2; 7 nucleotides align to TRBD1. The source of this sequence is a woman in her 70s with acute or convalescent COVID-19. Sequenced input: peripheral blood. Here the CDR3 DNA reads TGTGCCAGCACCCTGGGGGACAGTGGCTATGGCTACACCTTC. It codes for CASTLGDSGYGYTF.